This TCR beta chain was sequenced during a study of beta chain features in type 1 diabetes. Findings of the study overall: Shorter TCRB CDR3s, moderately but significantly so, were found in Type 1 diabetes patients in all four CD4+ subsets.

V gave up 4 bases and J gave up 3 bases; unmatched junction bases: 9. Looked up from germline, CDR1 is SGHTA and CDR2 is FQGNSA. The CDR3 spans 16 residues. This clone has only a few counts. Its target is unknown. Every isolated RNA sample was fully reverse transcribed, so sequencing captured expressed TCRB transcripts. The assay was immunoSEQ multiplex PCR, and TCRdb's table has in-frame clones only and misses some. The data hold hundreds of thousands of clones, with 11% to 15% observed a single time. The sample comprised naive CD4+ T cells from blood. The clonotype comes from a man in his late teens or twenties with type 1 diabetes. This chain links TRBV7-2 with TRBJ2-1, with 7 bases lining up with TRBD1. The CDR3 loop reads CASSSRTGTDYNEQFF. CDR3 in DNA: TGTGCCAGCAGCTCCAGGACGGGGACAGACTACAATGAGCAGTTCTTC.